The next 14 T cell receptor beta chains were all read from a single sample in a study of cytomegalovirus exposure and HLA in healthy donors. 60 Vbeta and 13 Jbeta primers were used in PCR. Using immunoSEQ multiplex PCR, the repertoire was profiled, and TCRdb retains in-frame clones only, with some absent. The sample contains about 120,000 clones, around 85% of which appear only once. The sequenced material came from PBMCs. The receptors derive from a man aged 25-40 years in good health and CMV-seronegative.

V and J are TRBV4-1 and TRBJ2-5, with D maybe TRBD2 (5 bases). Per the germline V gene, CDR1 is MGHRA and CDR2 is YSYEKL. The CDR3 covers 15 residues. The germline V and J ends were trimmed by 1 base and 5 bases, with 14 bases remaining between them. The chain's CDR3 is CASSQVYRGGETQYF. The CDR3 bases are TGCGCCAGCAGCCAAGTTTATCGGGGTGGGGAGACCCAGTACTTC.

This clone has more than one count but fewer than ten. The chain couples TRBV28 to TRBJ2-2; D unclear. The CDR3 totals 11 residues. Trimming stripped 6 bases from V and 5 bases from J, with 4 bases between. Germline V lookup: CDR1 MDHEN, CDR2 SYDVKM. CDR3 bases: TGTGCCAGCAGCCCAACCGGGGAGCTGTTTTTT. This codes for CASSPTGELFF.

The table lists this clone with a count of one. The V call is TRBV7-2, the J call TRBJ2-3; D unclear. CDR1 is SGHTA, CDR2 FQGNSA, per germline. V dropped 5 bases and J dropped 0 bases, with 18 bases sitting between them. This CDR3 is 17 amino acids long. The CDR3 loop is CASSPLALVPSTDTQYF. The CDR3 bases are TGTGCCAGCAGCCCACTGGCCCTAGTGCCGAGCACAGATACGCAGTATTTT.

The chain has TRBV5-6 and TRBJ1-2; D is possibly TRBD1 (6 bases). This CDR3 spans 12 amino acids. Germline CDR1 and CDR2: SGHDT and YYEEEE. V lost 3 bases and J 8 bases, leaving 11 bases between the germline ends. The CDR3 sequence: CASSWAGEGYTF. CDR3 sequence (DNA): TGTGCCAGCAGCTGGGCAGGGGAAGGCTACACCTTC.

The rearrangement links TRBV2 to TRBJ2-3, with TRBD2 matching over 8 bases. Germline values: CDR1 SNHLY, CDR2 FYNNEI. The trim removed 3 bases at V and 4 bases at J, leaving 12 bases unmatched. The CDR3 length is 17 residues. CDR3 DNA sequence: TGTGCCAGCAGTGACTTCATGCGGGGGGAGAAGGCAGATACGCAGTATTTT. Translation gives CASSDFMRGEKADTQYF.

The chain employs TRBV5-1 and TRBJ2-4; TRBD1 matches 7 bases. Germline V gives CDR1 SGHRS, CDR2 YFSETQ. J gave up 12 bases and V 0 bases, and 9 bases lay outside the gene matches. The CDR3 has 14 residues. CDR3 region: CASSLGDRAGSQYF. The CDR3 DNA follows: TGCGCCAGCAGCTTGGGTGACAGGGCCGGCAGTCAGTACTTC. Combining the CDR3 with reference TRBV5-1 and TRBJ2-4 gives the whole variable domain KAGVTQTPRYLIKTRGQQVTLSCSPISGHRSVSWYQQTPGQGLQFLFEYFSETQRNKGNFPGRFSGRQFSNSRSEMNVSTLELGDSALYLCASSLGDRAGSQYFGAGTRLSVL.

The gene calls are TRBV27 and TRBJ1-2, with D maybe TRBD1 (5 bases). The CDR3 has 12 residues. V was shortened by 5 bases and J by 4 bases, with 8 bases between the two germline ends. CDR1 is MNHEY and CDR2 is SMNVEV in the germline V gene (reference sequence). This CDR3 is CASSPDSYGYTF. DNA of the CDR3: TGTGCCAGCAGTCCCGACAGCTATGGCTACACCTTC.

The chain couples TRBV6-5 to TRBJ2-3, with TRBD1 identical over 11 bases. Trimming cost V 6 bases and J 4 bases; bases outside gene matches: 3. This CDR3 is built from 14 residues. From germline, CDR1 is MNHEY and CDR2 SVGAGI. The CDR3 here is CASRRGQGADTQYF. CDR3 sequence (DNA): TGTGCCAGCAGAAGGGGACAGGGGGCAGATACGCAGTATTTT.

The J gene is TRBJ1-3, the V gene TRBV5-6; D is perhaps TRBD1 (5 bases). The germline CDR1 and CDR2 sequences are SGHDT and YYEEEE. The CDR3 totals 15 residues. Trimming left V 0 bases short and J 7 bases short, with 14 bases between. CDR3 nucleotide sequence: TGTGCCAGCAGCTTGGGCCACTCAGGGTGGAACACCATATATTTT. It codes for CASSLGHSGWNTIYF.

This clone was detected a few times. The rearrangement uses TRBV6-5 and TRBJ2-3, with a possible D match to TRBD2 (7 bases). The CDR3 length is 15 residues. Germline V gene data show CDR1 as MNHEY and CDR2 as SVGAGI. Trimming removed 5 bases from V and 2 bases from J, with 14 bases in between. The CDR3 reads CASSPWGGPTDTQYF. In nucleotides, the CDR3 is TGTGCCAGCAGTCCCTGGGGGGGCCCCACAGATACGCAGTATTTT.

The chain joins TRBV23-1 to TRBJ1-5, with D tentatively TRBD1 (5 bases). TRBV23-1 is an open reading frame, and its role is uncertain. CDR3 length: 13 amino acids. V lost 4 bases to trimming and J lost 6 bases, with 10 bases between them. CDR3 sequence (DNA): TGCGCCAGCAGTCTGACAGAAGGTCAGCCCCAGCATTTT. Its protein product is CASSLTEGQPQHF.

The V call is TRBV18, the J call TRBJ2-3; 9 bases match TRBD2. Germline trimming cut 1 base from V and 4 bases from J; bases unmatched to any gene: 6. Germline V CDR1 and CDR2: KGHSH, LQKENI. The CDR3 covers 16 residues. This CDR3 is CASSPLSGGTPDTQYF. CDR3 nucleotide sequence: TGTGCCAGCTCACCACTGAGCGGGGGGACCCCAGATACGCAGTATTTT.

J is TRBJ2-3 and V is TRBV7-8, with TRBD2 matching over 10 bases. The length of the CDR3 is 16 residues. Per germline, CDR1 SGHVS and CDR2 FQNEAQ. With V trimmed by 5 bases and J by 2 bases, 7 bases remained unmatched. The CDR3, as DNA: TGTGCCAGCAGCCTTAGCGGGGGGCAGCTCACAGATACGCAGTATTTT. This sequence encodes CASSLSGGQLTDTQYF. Complete variable domain (other parts from reference TRBV7-8 and TRBJ2-3): GAGVSQSPRYKVAKRGQDVALRCDPISGHVSLFWYQQALGQGPEFLTYFQNEAQLDKSGLPSDRFFAERPEGSVSTLKIQRTQQEDSAVYLCASSLSGGQLTDTQYFGPGTRLTVL.

V gene TRBV5-1 combines with J gene TRBJ1-1, with 8 bases matching TRBD1. V shed 2 bases, J shed 2 bases, and the junction held 14 bases outside the gene matches. From germline, CDR1 is SGHRS and CDR2 YFSETQ. This CDR3 region has 18 residues. CDR3 DNA sequence: TGCGCCAGCAGCTTCCGAACCCGGGACAGGAGACTAAACACTGAAGCTTTCTTT. Translation: CASSFRTRDRRLNTEAFF.